The T cell receptor (beta chain) under discussion was sequenced for a study of shared clonotypes between healthy human individuals. V was clipped by 4 bases and J by 6 bases; unmatched bases: 2. The CDR3 spans 13 residues. Germline V gene data show CDR1 as SQVTM and CDR2 as ANQGSEA. Only in-frame clones appear in the TCRdb table, and some are missing; sequencing was by immunoSEQ multiplex PCR. Of more than 850,000 clones in the sample, roughly 74% are singletons; the top ten hold 0.4% to 0.55%. Sequences were obtained from memory CD4+ T cells from PBMCs. The subset was: CD45RA-negative fraction. The source of this sequence is a man younger than 35 in good health. Some clones in this sample may be carry-over from other donors' samples. J is TRBJ2-2 and V is TRBV29-1; TRBD2 matches 10 bases. DNA for the CDR3: TGCAGCGTTGGCAGCGGGAGGGCCGGGGAGCTGTTTTTT. Amino acids: CSVGSGRAGELFF.